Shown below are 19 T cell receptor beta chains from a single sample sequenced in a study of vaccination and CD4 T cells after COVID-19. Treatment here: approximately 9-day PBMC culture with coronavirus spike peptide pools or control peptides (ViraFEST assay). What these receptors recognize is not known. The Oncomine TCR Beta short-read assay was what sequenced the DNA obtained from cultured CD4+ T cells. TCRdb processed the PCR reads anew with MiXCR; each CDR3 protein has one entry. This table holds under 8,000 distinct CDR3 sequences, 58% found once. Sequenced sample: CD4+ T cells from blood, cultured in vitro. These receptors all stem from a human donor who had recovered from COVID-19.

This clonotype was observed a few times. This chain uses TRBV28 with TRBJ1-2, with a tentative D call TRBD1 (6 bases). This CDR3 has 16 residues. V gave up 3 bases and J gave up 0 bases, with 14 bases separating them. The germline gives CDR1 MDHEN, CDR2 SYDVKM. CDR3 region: CASSLGGREANYGYTF. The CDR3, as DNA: TGTGCCAGCAGTTTGGGGGGGCGAGAAGCTAACTATGGCTACACCTTC.

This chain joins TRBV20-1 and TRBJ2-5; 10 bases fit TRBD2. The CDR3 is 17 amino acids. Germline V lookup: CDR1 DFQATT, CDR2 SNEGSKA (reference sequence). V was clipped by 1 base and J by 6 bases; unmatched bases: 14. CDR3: CSARVGSLAGIIKTQYF. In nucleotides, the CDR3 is TGCAGTGCTAGAGTTGGGTCACTAGCGGGAATCATTAAGACCCAGTACTTC.

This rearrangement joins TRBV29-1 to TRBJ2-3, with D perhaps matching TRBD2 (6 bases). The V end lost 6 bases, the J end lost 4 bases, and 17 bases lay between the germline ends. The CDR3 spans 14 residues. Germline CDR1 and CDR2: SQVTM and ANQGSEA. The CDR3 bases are TGCAGCGTAAAGGACTACCGGGCCCCAGATACGCAGTATTTT. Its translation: CSVKDYRAPDTQYF.

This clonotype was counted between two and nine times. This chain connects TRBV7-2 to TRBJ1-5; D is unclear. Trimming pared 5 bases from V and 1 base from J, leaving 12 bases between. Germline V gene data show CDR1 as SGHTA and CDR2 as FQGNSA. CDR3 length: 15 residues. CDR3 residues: CASSPVGNSNQPQHF. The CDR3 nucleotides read TGTGCCAGCAGCCCCGTAGGGAACAGCAATCAGCCCCAGCATTTT.

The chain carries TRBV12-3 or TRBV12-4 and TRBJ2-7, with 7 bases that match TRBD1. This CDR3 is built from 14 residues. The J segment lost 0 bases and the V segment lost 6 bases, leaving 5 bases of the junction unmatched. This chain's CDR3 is CASSHDRASYEQYF. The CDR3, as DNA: TGTGCCAGCAGCCATGACAGGGCCTCCTACGAGCAGTACTTC.

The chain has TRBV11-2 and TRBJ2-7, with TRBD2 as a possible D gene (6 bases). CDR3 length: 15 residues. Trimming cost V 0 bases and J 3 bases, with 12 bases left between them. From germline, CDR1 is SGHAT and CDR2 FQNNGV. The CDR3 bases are TGTGCCAGCAGCTTAGACGGCGGGACTTACTACGAGCAGTACTTC. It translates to CASSLDGGTYYEQYF.

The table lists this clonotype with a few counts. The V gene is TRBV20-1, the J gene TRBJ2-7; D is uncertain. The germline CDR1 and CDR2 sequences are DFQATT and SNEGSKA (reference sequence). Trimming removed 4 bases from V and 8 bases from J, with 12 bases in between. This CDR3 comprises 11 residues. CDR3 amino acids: CSATSDLKQYF. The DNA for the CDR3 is TGCAGTGCTACGAGCGACCTCAAGCAGTACTTC.

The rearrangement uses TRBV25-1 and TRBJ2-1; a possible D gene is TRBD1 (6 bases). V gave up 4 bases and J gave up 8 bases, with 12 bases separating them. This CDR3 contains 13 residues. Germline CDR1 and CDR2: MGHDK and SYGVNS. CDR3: CASSGPGHYEQFF. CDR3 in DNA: TGTGCCAGCAGTGGGCCGGGACACTATGAGCAGTTCTTC.

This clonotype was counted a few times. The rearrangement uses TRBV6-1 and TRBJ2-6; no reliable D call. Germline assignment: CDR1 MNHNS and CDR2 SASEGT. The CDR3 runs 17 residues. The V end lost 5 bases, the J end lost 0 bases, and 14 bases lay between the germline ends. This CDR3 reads CASSNLRELSGANVLTF. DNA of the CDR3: TGTGCCAGCAGTAATTTAAGGGAACTCTCTGGGGCCAACGTCCTGACTTTC.

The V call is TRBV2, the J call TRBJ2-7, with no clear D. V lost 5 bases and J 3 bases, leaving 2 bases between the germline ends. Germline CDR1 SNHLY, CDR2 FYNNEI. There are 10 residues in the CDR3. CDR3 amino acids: CASSIYEQYF. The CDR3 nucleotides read TGTGCCAGCAGTATCTACGAGCAGTACTTC.

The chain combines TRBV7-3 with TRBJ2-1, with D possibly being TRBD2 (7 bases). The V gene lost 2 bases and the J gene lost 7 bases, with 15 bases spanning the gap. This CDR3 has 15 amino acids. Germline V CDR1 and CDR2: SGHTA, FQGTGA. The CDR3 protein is CASSLGGGALNEQFF. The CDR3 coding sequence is TGTGCCAGCAGCTTAGGTGGGGGGGCCCTGAATGAGCAGTTCTTC.

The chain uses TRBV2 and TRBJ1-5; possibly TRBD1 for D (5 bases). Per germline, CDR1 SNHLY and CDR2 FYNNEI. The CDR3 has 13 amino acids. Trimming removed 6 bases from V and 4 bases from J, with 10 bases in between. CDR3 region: CASRDRQNQPQHF. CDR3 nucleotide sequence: TGTGCCAGCAGAGATAGACAGAATCAGCCCCAGCATTTT.

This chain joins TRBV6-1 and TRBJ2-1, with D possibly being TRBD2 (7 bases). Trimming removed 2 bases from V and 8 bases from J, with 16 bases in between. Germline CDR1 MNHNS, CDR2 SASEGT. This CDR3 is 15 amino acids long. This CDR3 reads CASSEREGGWDEQFF. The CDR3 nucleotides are TGTGCCAGCAGTGAAAGGGAGGGGGGTTGGGATGAGCAGTTCTTC.

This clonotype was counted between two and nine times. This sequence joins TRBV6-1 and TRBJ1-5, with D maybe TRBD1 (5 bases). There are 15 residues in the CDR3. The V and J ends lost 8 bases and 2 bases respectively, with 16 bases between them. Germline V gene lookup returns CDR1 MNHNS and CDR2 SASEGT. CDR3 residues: CASYHPGNGNQPQHF. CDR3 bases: TGTGCCAGCTACCATCCAGGGAATGGCAATCAGCCCCAGCATTTT.

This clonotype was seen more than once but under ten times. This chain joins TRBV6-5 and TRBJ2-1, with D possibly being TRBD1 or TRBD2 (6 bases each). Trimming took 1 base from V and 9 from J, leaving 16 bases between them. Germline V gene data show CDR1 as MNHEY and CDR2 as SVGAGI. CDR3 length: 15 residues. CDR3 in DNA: TGTGCCAGCAGTTACTGGGGGGCTCGGGGCACTGAGCAGTTCTTC. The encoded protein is CASSYWGARGTEQFF.

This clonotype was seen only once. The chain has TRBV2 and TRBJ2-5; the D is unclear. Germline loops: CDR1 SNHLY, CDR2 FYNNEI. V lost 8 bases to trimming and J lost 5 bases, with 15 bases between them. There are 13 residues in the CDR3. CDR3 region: CASSRSSRETQYF. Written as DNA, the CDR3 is TGTGCCAGCTCTCGTTCCAGCCGGGAGACCCAGTACTTC.

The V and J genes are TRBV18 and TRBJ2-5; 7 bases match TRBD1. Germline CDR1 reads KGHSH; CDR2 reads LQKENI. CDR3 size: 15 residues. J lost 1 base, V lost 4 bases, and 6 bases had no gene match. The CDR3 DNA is TGTGCCAGCTCACAACAGACAGGGCTCCAAGAGACCCAGTACTTC. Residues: CASSQQTGLQETQYF.

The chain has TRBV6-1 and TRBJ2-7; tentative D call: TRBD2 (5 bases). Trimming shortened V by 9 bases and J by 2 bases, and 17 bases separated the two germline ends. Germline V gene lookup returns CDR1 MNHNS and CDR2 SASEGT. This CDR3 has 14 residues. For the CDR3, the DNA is TGTGCCAGTAAAGCGGACCTATGGGCCTACGAGCAGTACTTC. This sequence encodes CASKADLWAYEQYF.

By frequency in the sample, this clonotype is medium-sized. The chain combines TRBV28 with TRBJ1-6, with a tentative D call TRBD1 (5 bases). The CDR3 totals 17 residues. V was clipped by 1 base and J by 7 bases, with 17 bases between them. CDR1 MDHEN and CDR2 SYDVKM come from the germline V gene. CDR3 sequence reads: CASSLFSLTGGNSPLHF. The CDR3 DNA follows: TGTGCCAGCAGTTTATTTTCCCTAACGGGGGGAAATTCACCCCTCCACTTT.